These 2 T cell receptor beta chains share one sample of origin, sequenced in a study of cytomegalovirus exposure and HLA in healthy donors. 60 Vbeta and 13 Jbeta primers were used in PCR. Assay used: immunoSEQ multiplex PCR; TCRdb lists only in-frame clones, some missing. Of more than 95,000 clones listed, 81% are singletons. The sequenced sample consisted of PBMCs. The receptors originated from a man aged 18 to 29 in good health and CMV-seropositive.

There are a few counts of this clone. The V call is TRBV5-5, the J call TRBJ1-1; the D is unclear. Trimming took off 5 bases at V and 0 bases at J, with 8 bases between the two ends. This CDR3 has 13 residues. The germline gives CDR1 SGHKS, CDR2 YYEKEE (reference sequence). CDR3 DNA sequence: TGTGCCAGCAGTGCGGGGTTGAACACTGAAGCTTTCTTT. It specifies CASSAGLNTEAFF.

The chain carries TRBV7-9 and TRBJ1-2; D is uncertain. This CDR3 contains 13 residues. Trimming removed 5 bases at V and 5 bases at J, with 12 bases between. Germline loops: CDR1 SEHNR, CDR2 FQNEAQ (reference sequence). CDR3 residues: CASSRGIGYGYTF. The CDR3 DNA sequence: TGTGCCAGCAGCCGCGGAATAGGATATGGCTACACCTTC.